One sample yielded the 9 T cell receptor beta chains listed below, sequenced in a study of T-cell reconstitution after alpha-beta-depleted transplantation in children. Study-wide findings and caveats: Newly produced T cells mostly provided counts and TCRbeta diversity after one year, as hyperexpanded clones declined.

Unique molecular identifiers were incorporated when the TCRbeta library was constructed. TCRdb reprocessed the PCR reads via MiXCR and lists one record per CDR3 protein. The top ten hold 9.1% of the sample, which has about 290,000 distinct CDR3 sequences, just over 7.5% seen once. No antigen is known for these receptors. The material sequenced was peripheral blood, taken 360 days after TCRalphabeta/CD19-depleted stem cell transplant. The origin of the receptors is a female patient between 2 and 15 years old who had a stem cell transplant for Fanconi anemia, so the T cells may come from the graft donor.

This clonotype was seen at least ten times. This chain uses TRBV3-1 with TRBJ2-3; D uncertain. This CDR3 has 15 residues. The V gene's germline CDR1 is LGHDT and CDR2 YNNKEL (reference sequence). V was clipped by 2 bases and J by 3 bases, with 12 bases between them. The CDR3 nucleotides read TGTGCCAGCAGCCAATTGAGAGAAGTAACAGATACGCAGTATTTT. Protein product: CASSQLREVTDTQYF.

This clonotype has at least ten counts. The chain joins TRBV5-1 to TRBJ2-2; D is ambiguous. Germline CDR1 reads SGHRS; CDR2 reads YFSETQ. V lost 0 bases and J lost 5, with 8 bases in between. CDR3 length: 14 residues. This CDR3 is CASSLDHITGELFF. The CDR3 DNA reads TGCGCCAGCAGCTTGGATCATATAACCGGGGAGCTGTTTTTT. Complete variable domain (other parts from reference TRBV5-1 and TRBJ2-2): KAGVTQTPRYLIKTRGQQVTLSCSPISGHRSVSWYQQTPGQGLQFLFEYFSETQRNKGNFPGRFSGRQFSNSRSEMNVSTLELGDSALYLCASSLDHITGELFFGEGSRLTVL.

This clonotype was observed many times. This chain connects TRBV20-1 to TRBJ2-1; 9 bases match TRBD1. CDR3 length equals 15 residues. Germline CDR1 is DFQATT and CDR2 is SNEGSKA (reference sequence). The V segment lost 5 bases and the J segment 3 bases; nucleotides outside the gene matches: 8. CDR3 nucleotide sequence: TGCAGTGCTCGAGGGCGGGACAGGGTCTACAATGAGCAGTTCTTC. Translating gives CSARGRDRVYNEQFF.

This clonotype came up many times. The CDR3 nucleotides read TGTGCCAGCAGCTCGACTAGCGGGGGGGCCAAAAACATTCAGTACTTC. This encodes CASSSTSGGAKNIQYF. V and J are TRBV6-1 and TRBJ2-4, with 13 bases matching TRBD2. The CDR3 has 16 amino acids. The V gene end was trimmed by 6 bases and the J gene end by 1 base; junction bases not matched to a gene: 3. Germline CDR1 and CDR2: MNHNS and SASEGT.

This clonotype was found many times. The chain uses TRBV5-5 and TRBJ2-3; D is tentatively TRBD1 or TRBD2 (5 bases each). CDR1 is SGHKS, CDR2 YYEKEE, per germline (reference sequence). V was pared by 4 bases and J by 1 base, with 13 bases between. This CDR3 region has 15 residues. The CDR3 DNA reads TGTGCCAGCAGCCCTGTGAGGGGCCGCACAGATACGCAGTATTTT. Encoded protein: CASSPVRGRTDTQYF.

Ten or more counts support this clonotype. The chain is built from TRBV3-1 and TRBJ2-4; D remains ambiguous. V lost 1 base and J lost 0, with 4 bases in between. The CDR3 extends over 14 amino acids. Germline lookup yields CDR1 LGHDT and CDR2 YNNKEL (reference sequence). The CDR3 is CASSQVTAKNIQYF. The CDR3 DNA sequence: TGTGCCAGCAGCCAAGTTACAGCCAAAAACATTCAGTACTTC.

This rearrangement joins TRBV3-1 to TRBJ1-1; D is perhaps TRBD1 (5 bases). V lost 0 bases and J 0 bases, leaving 11 bases between the germline ends. Per the germline V gene, CDR1 is LGHDT and CDR2 is YNNKEL (reference sequence). The CDR3 spans 16 residues. The CDR3 loop is CASSQEGGTMNTEAFF. CDR3 DNA: TGTGCCAGCAGCCAAGAGGGGGGGACGATGAACACTGAAGCTTTCTTT.

This clonotype was counted a few times. The chain recombines TRBV7-2 with TRBJ1-1, with 9 bases that match TRBD1. The CDR3 sequence is 13 residues long. Trimming removed 6 bases from V and 4 bases from J; junction bases left unmatched: 3. The germline CDR1 and CDR2 sequences are SGHTA and FQGNSA. The DNA of the CDR3 is TGTGCCAGCAGAGTACAGGGGGCCACTGAAGCTTTCTTT. Amino acid sequence: CASRVQGATEAFF.

This clonotype has a single count. This chain joins TRBV6-2 or TRBV6-3 and TRBJ2-5; the D call may be TRBD1 or TRBD2 (5 bases each). V lost 6 bases and J lost 1, with 18 bases in between. CDR1 is MNHEY, CDR2 SVGEGT, per germline. This CDR3 region has 16 residues. CDR3 protein: CASSDPRDLSQETQYF. As DNA, the CDR3 is TGTGCCAGCAGCGACCCCCGGGACCTCTCCCAAGAGACCCAGTACTTC.